This TCR beta chain stems from a study of cytomegalovirus exposure and HLA in healthy donors. Broader study findings: Under in vitro conditions, a few CMV-associated chains were confirmed as specific for CMV antigens. Among TCR sequences, most were rare, though some public TCRs appeared in many donors. A later analysis found first-cohort TCR clusters tended to co-occur in the 90 to 150 validation repertoires. The study designated fewer than 200 TCR beta chains cytomegalovirus-associated.

The V end lost 6 bases, the J end lost 4 bases, and 13 bases lay between the germline ends. The CDR3 loop spans 13 amino acids. Germline V gene sequence: CDR1 MDHEN, CDR2 SYDVKM. This table comes from immunoSEQ multiplex PCR, and its TCRdb copy is limited to in-frame clones, with some not included. The repertoire holds roughly 68,000 clones, with nearly 96% as singletons. This clone has more than one count but fewer than ten. Its antigen is not identified. The chain has TRBV28 and TRBJ2-7, with TRBD1 as a possible D gene (6 bases). The TCR comes from a young woman in good health and CMV-seropositive. The sample was PBMCs. The CDR3 sequence is CASRQGLVYEQYF. CDR3 nucleotides: TGTGCCAGCAGACAGGGTTTGGTGTACGAGCAGTACTTC. The whole variable domain, filled in from reference TRBV28 and TRBJ2-7, reads DVKVTQSSRYLVKRTGEKVFLECVQDMDHENMFWYRQDPGLGLRLIYFSYDVKMKEKGDIPEGYSVSREKKERFSLILESASTNQTSMYLCASRQGLVYEQYFGPGTRLTVT.